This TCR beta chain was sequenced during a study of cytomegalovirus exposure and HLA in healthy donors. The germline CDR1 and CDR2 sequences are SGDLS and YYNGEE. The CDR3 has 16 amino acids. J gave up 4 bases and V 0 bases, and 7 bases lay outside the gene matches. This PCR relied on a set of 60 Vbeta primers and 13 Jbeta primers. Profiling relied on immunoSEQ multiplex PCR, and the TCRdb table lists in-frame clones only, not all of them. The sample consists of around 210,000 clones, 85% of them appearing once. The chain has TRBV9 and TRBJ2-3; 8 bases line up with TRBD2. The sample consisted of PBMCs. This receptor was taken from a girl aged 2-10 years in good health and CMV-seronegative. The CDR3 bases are TGTGCCAGCAGCGTAGCCCCAGCGGGGGACTCAGATACGCAGTATTTT. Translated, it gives CASSVAPAGDSDTQYF.